This T cell receptor (beta chain) appears in the sequencing data of a study of T cells in Graves' hyperthyroidism and ophthalmopathy. Across the study: Sampling of peripheral blood happened at initial diagnosis, prior to any treatment. Study-level findings and limits: Blood shared most expanded thyroid clonotypes above 0.001.

Many counts were recorded for this clonotype. Its specificity is not known. Patients counted as stable if ophthalmopathy did not develop within 18 months. Newly diagnosed hyperthyroidism patients aged 18 to 65 years had disease lasting under 2 months. Germline loops: CDR1 SGHTA, CDR2 FQGNSA. The V and J ends lost 6 bases and 1 base respectively, with 18 bases between them. This CDR3 region has 16 residues. Amplification targeted TCR beta CDR3 regions from RNA transcripts. The TCR CDR3 was amplified in a first-round RT-PCR using the HTBI primer set. TCRdb analysed the multiplex PCR reads with MiXCR anew, one entry per CDR3 protein. The table shows around 700,000 distinct CDR3 sequences, with approximately 36% occurring only once.

The chain couples TRBV7-2 to TRBJ1-2; D ambiguous. This clonotype was sampled from a woman in her forties with Graves' hyperthyroidism. Sequenced: blood. Here the CDR3 DNA reads TGTGCCAGCAGTTCCTCAGCCCAGCCTTATAACTATGGCTACACCTTC. Protein sequence: CASSSSAQPYNYGYTF. Supplemented by reference TRBV7-2 and TRBJ1-2, the full variable domain reads GAGVSQSPSNKVTEKGKDVELRCDPISGHTALYWYRQSLGQGLEFLIYFQGNSAPDKSGLPSDRFSAERTGGSVSTLTIQRTQQEDSAVYLCASSSSAQPYNYGYTFGSGTRLTVV.